Each of the 27 T cell receptor beta chains below was sequenced from the same sample in a study of blood T cell repertoires in COVID-19. The table came from immunoSEQ multiplex PCR; TCRdb's copy has only in-frame clones and leaves some out. The data contain approximately 79,000 clones, 65% to 90% of them singletons. Input material: peripheral blood. Every receptor here comes from a woman aged 45-60 years with acute or convalescent COVID-19.

There are a few counts of this clone. The chain joins TRBV19 to TRBJ1-6; a possible D gene is TRBD1 (6 bases). Trimming took 9 bases from V and 9 from J, leaving 21 bases between them. This CDR3 has 15 residues. Germline lookup yields CDR1 LNHDA and CDR2 SQIVND (reference sequence). CDR3 protein: CASTRGNRESSPLHF. In nucleotides, the CDR3 is TGTGCCAGCACCCGAGGGAACAGGGAATCTTCACCCCTCCACTTT.

This rearrangement joins TRBV27 to TRBJ1-6; 7 bases line up with TRBD1. Germline values: CDR1 MNHEY, CDR2 SMNVEV (reference sequence). The CDR3 loop spans 15 amino acids. V was pared by 6 bases and J by 10 bases, with 12 bases of the junction left unmatched. CDR3 loop: CASRRVQGVTSPLHF. The CDR3, as DNA: TGTGCCAGCAGGCGTGTCCAGGGGGTCACGTCACCCCTCCACTTT.

This chain uses TRBV6-5 with TRBJ2-3, with TRBD1 matching over 9 bases. Per germline, CDR1 MNHEY and CDR2 SVGAGI. Unmatched junction bases numbered 6, after V lost 2 bases and J lost 3 bases. The CDR3 extends over 16 amino acids. The CDR3 nucleotides are TGTGCCAGCAGTTACATAACACAGGGGGCGACAGATACGCAGTATTTT. It yields the protein CASSYITQGATDTQYF.

For this clone: Other nucleotide sequences from this sample produce the same CDR3. The chain employs TRBV11-2 and TRBJ1-2, with 8 bases matching TRBD1. The CDR3 consists of 13 residues. Losses at the gene ends were 1 base for V and 5 bases for J; bases not matched to a gene: 0. Germline lookup yields CDR1 SGHAT and CDR2 FQNNGV. The CDR3 sequence: CASSLGQGYGYTF. CDR3 nucleotides: TGTGCCAGCAGCTTAGGACAGGGGTATGGCTACACCTTC.

This chain connects TRBV7-2 to TRBJ2-4; 13 nucleotides line up with TRBD2. The J segment lost 2 bases and the V segment lost 10 bases, leaving 8 bases of the junction unmatched. The V gene's germline CDR1 is SGHTA and CDR2 FQGNSA. The CDR3 is made up of 16 amino acids. The CDR3 reads CATGQTSGRSKNIQYF. In DNA form, the CDR3 reads TGTGCCACCGGTCAGACTAGCGGGAGGTCCAAAAACATTCAGTACTTC. Based on the CDR3 plus reference TRBV7-2 and TRBJ2-4, the full variable domain is GAGVSQSPSNKVTEKGKDVELRCDPISGHTALYWYRQSLGQGLEFLIYFQGNSAPDKSGLPSDRFSAERTGGSVSTLTIQRTQQEDSAVYLCATGQTSGRSKNIQYFGAGTRLSVL.

The V and J genes are TRBV30 and TRBJ1-2; D perhaps matches TRBD1 (6 bases). The CDR3 is 16 amino acids. Germline lookup yields CDR1 GTSNPN and CDR2 SVGIG (reference sequence). Trimming took off 2 bases at V and 0 bases at J, with 16 bases between the two ends. The CDR3 DNA reads TGTGCCTGGAGTAGGGGGGGCGCGGATTCTAACTATGGCTACACCTTC. Protein product: CAWSRGGADSNYGYTF.

The chain is built from TRBV5-4 and TRBJ1-6, with 11 bases fitting TRBD1. Unmatched junction bases numbered 6, after V lost 3 bases and J lost 7 bases. The CDR3 totals 16 residues. Germline V gives CDR1 SGHNT, CDR2 YYREEE (reference sequence). DNA for the CDR3: TGTGCCAGCAGCTCCCCGGGGACAGGGGGAAATTCACCCCTCCACTTT. It codes for CASSSPGTGGNSPLHF. Complete variable domain (other parts from reference TRBV5-4 and TRBJ1-6): ETGVTQSPTHLIKTRGQQVTLRCSSQSGHNTVSWYQQALGQGPQFIFQYYREEENGRGNFPPRFSGLQFPNYSSELNVNALELDDSALYLCASSSPGTGGNSPLHFGNGTRLTVT.

V gene TRBV7-9 combines with J gene TRBJ2-3, with D possibly matching TRBD2 (6 bases). V lost 3 bases and J 2 bases, leaving 15 bases between the germline ends. The CDR3 runs to 16 residues. The V gene's germline CDR1 is SEHNR and CDR2 FQNEAQ (reference sequence). The CDR3 sequence is CASSFPRGTSTDTQYF. CDR3 sequence (DNA): TGTGCCAGCAGCTTTCCACGGGGGACCTCCACAGATACGCAGTATTTT. Full variable domain (remainder filled in from reference TRBV7-9 and TRBJ2-3): DTGVSQNPRHKITKRGQNVTFRCDPISEHNRLYWYRQTLGQGPEFLTYFQNEAQLEKSRLLSDRFSAERPKGSFSTLEIQRTEQGDSAMYLCASSFPRGTSTDTQYFGPGTRLTVL.

J is TRBJ1-6 and V is TRBV30; D remains ambiguous. This CDR3 has 14 amino acids. CDR1 is GTSNPN, CDR2 SVGIG, per germline (reference sequence). Trimming pared 0 bases from V and 7 bases from J, leaving 10 bases between. The CDR3 spells CAWSVGGMNSPLHF. The DNA for the CDR3 is TGTGCCTGGAGTGTGGGAGGGATGAATTCACCCCTCCACTTT. Using reference TRBV30 and TRBJ1-6 for the parts outside the CDR3, the full variable domain is SQTIHQWPATLVQPVGSPLSLECTVEGTSNPNLYWYRQAAGRGLQLLFYSVGIGQISSEVPQNLSASRPQDRQFILSSKKLLLSDSGFYLCAWSVGGMNSPLHFGNGTRLTVT.

The CDR3 is CASSSGLATTNEKLFF. CDR3 sequence (DNA): TGTGCCAGCTCATCTGGGCTTGCTACAACTAATGAAAAACTGTTTTTT. The chain links TRBV18 to TRBJ1-4; no definite D call. CDR1 and CDR2 (germline): KGHSH, LQKENI. Trimming stripped 5 bases from V and 0 bases from J, with 13 bases between. The CDR3 loop spans 16 amino acids. The full variable domain, in which reference TRBV18 and TRBJ1-4 provide the parts outside the CDR3, is NAGVMQNPRHLVRRRGQEARLRCSPMKGHSHVYWYRQLPEEGLKFMVYLQKENIIDESGMPKERFSAEFPKEGPSILRIQQVVRGDSAAYFCASSSGLATTNEKLFFGSGTQLSVL.

The rearrangement links TRBV3-1 (or the pseudogene TRBV3-2) to TRBJ1-5, with a tentative D call TRBD1 (5 bases). Germline loops: CDR1 LGHDT, CDR2 YNNKEL (reference sequence). The CDR3 sequence is 14 residues long. The V end lost 1 base, the J end lost 9 bases, and 13 bases lay between the germline ends. CDR3: CASSQVQGMGPQHF. In nucleotides, the CDR3 is TGTGCCAGCAGCCAAGTCCAGGGAATGGGGCCCCAGCATTTT.

This chain connects TRBV24-1 to TRBJ1-1; 9 bases fit TRBD1. CDR1 is KGHDR and CDR2 is SFDVKD in the germline V gene. This CDR3 has 14 residues. The V segment lost 12 bases and the J segment 1 base; nucleotides outside the gene matches: 8. CDR3 residues: CASQPGQGNTEAFF. Written as DNA, the CDR3 is TGTGCCTCTCAACCGGGACAGGGGAACACTGAAGCTTTCTTT.

This sequence joins TRBV6-6 and TRBJ2-7; TRBD2 matches 14 bases. The CDR3 consists of 18 residues. CDR1 is MNHNY, CDR2 SVGAGI, per germline (reference sequence). The V and J ends lost 6 bases and 2 bases, in that order; junction bases with no gene match: 12. This chain's CDR3 is CASSRRPGLAGDTYEQYF. The CDR3 DNA sequence: TGTGCCAGCAGCCGAAGACCGGGACTAGCGGGAGACACCTACGAGCAGTACTTC.

DNA for the CDR3: TGTGCCTGGAGGGGACAGTCTCCATTTGAAGCTTTCTTT. Protein: CAWRGQSPFEAFF. The chain links TRBV30 to TRBJ1-1; TRBD1 matches 7 bases. Germline V lookup: CDR1 GTSNPN, CDR2 SVGIG (reference sequence). Trimming at V came to 3 bases and at J to 7 bases, leaving 8 bases not matched to a gene. The CDR3 extends over 13 amino acids.

The chain links TRBV7-3 to TRBJ2-1, with a possible D match to TRBD2 (6 bases). Germline values: CDR1 SGHTA, CDR2 FQGTGA. The CDR3 loop spans 15 amino acids. V shed 2 bases and J shed 5 bases, with 13 bases lying between them. CDR3 nucleotide sequence: TGTGCCAGCAGCTTAGGGGCTAGCGAGAACAATGAGCAGTTCTTC. It encodes CASSLGASENNEQFF.

This chain uses TRBV7-8 with TRBJ2-2; TRBD2 might be the D (5 bases). V was pared by 6 bases and J by 7 bases, with 9 bases between. Per germline, CDR1 SGHVS and CDR2 FQNEAQ. The CDR3 length is 12 residues. The CDR3 DNA follows: TGTGCCAGCAGGCAGAGGGTCGGGGAGCTGTTTTTT. It yields the protein CASRQRVGELFF.

The rearrangement links TRBV29-1 to TRBJ2-3; D possibly corresponds to TRBD2 (6 bases). Germline assignment: CDR1 SQVTM and CDR2 ANQGSEA. This CDR3 has 13 amino acids. V was cut by 2 bases and J by 14 bases, with 20 bases left in between. This chain's CDR3 is CSVEIGGKRPLYF. The CDR3 DNA is TGCAGCGTTGAAATCGGGGGTAAACGGCCTCTGTATTTT.

This clone was observed once. This chain links TRBV28 with TRBJ1-3; TRBD1 agrees at 9 bases. CDR1 and CDR2 (germline): MDHEN, SYDVKM. V lost 5 bases to trimming and J lost 4 bases; unmatched junction nucleotides: 9. This CDR3 comprises 16 residues. The CDR3 reads CASSPPGQGIGNTIYF. The CDR3 DNA sequence: TGTGCCAGCAGTCCACCGGGACAGGGTATAGGAAACACCATATATTTT.

V gene TRBV11-3 combines with J gene TRBJ2-5; TRBD1 might be the D (6 bases). This CDR3 region has 14 residues. CDR1 is SGHNT, CDR2 YENEEA, per germline. V lost 5 bases to trimming and J lost 5 bases, with 15 bases between them. The CDR3 protein is CASSAGVAQETQYF. CDR3 nucleotides: TGTGCCAGCAGCGCAGGGGTTGCGCAGGAGACCCAGTACTTC.

The chain employs TRBV7-9 and TRBJ2-7; the match to TRBD1 covers 7 bases. Trimming took 4 bases from V and 3 from J; bases not matched to a gene: 6. The V gene's germline CDR1 is SEHNR and CDR2 FQNEAQ (reference sequence). This CDR3 contains 14 residues. The CDR3 sequence: CASSWYDRDYEQYF. The CDR3 region has the DNA TGTGCCAGCAGCTGGTACGACAGGGACTACGAGCAGTACTTC. The full variable domain, in which reference TRBV7-9 and TRBJ2-7 provide the parts outside the CDR3, is DTGVSQNPRHKITKRGQNVTFRCDPISEHNRLYWYRQTLGQGPEFLTYFQNEAQLEKSRLLSDRFSAERPKGSFSTLEIQRTEQGDSAMYLCASSWYDRDYEQYFGPGTRLTVT.

The chain is built from TRBV7-2 and TRBJ2-7, with 8 bases matching TRBD1. CDR1 SGHTA and CDR2 FQGNSA come from the germline V gene. The CDR3 extends over 14 amino acids. The ends lost 7 bases at V and 4 bases at J; junction bases unmatched: 9. The chain's CDR3 is CASTFRQGNYEQYF. The CDR3, as DNA: TGTGCCAGCACCTTTCGACAGGGGAATTACGAGCAGTACTTC.

The V call is TRBV2, the J call TRBJ1-5; 11 bases agree with TRBD1. The germline V gene encodes CDR1 SNHLY and CDR2 FYNNEI. CDR3 size: 15 residues. Losses at the gene ends were 7 bases for V and 3 bases for J; bases not matched to a gene: 5. In nucleotides, the CDR3 is TGTGCCAGCACCTGGACAGGGGGCGTCAATCAGCCCCAGCATTTT. Amino acid sequence: CASTWTGGVNQPQHF.

The chain combines TRBV5-1 with TRBJ2-3; TRBD1 matches 8 bases. With V trimmed by 3 bases and J by 3 bases, 9 bases remained unmatched. Germline assignment: CDR1 SGHRS and CDR2 YFSETQ. The CDR3 is 16 residues long. The CDR3 region is CASSYRTGRGTDTQYF. As DNA, the CDR3 is TGCGCCAGCAGCTACAGGACAGGGAGAGGAACAGATACGCAGTATTTT.

In this sample, this clone turned up once. The genes are TRBV19 and TRBJ1-2, with 7 bases that match TRBD1. Looked up from germline, CDR1 is LNHDA and CDR2 is SQIVND (reference sequence). The CDR3 consists of 14 residues. Unmatched junction bases numbered 5, after V lost 6 bases and J lost 1 base. CDR3 sequence reads: CASRRGQINYGYTF. Here the CDR3 DNA reads TGTGCCAGTAGACGGGGACAGATTAACTATGGCTACACCTTC. The full variable domain, with the rest looked up from reference TRBV19 and TRBJ1-2, is DGGITQSPKYLFRKEGQNVTLSCEQNLNHDAMYWYRQDPGQGLRLIYYSQIVNDFQKGDIAEGYSVSREKKESFPLTVTSAQKNPTAFYLCASRRGQINYGYTFGSGTRLTVV.

In its sample, this clone was seen a few times. V usage is TRBV19 and J usage is TRBJ2-7; D perhaps matches TRBD2 (7 bases). The CDR3 runs 14 residues. V gave up 3 bases and J gave up 4 bases, with 13 bases separating them. Germline V gene sequence: CDR1 LNHDA, CDR2 SQIVND (reference sequence). The chain's CDR3 is CASSMAGAGYEQYF. In DNA form, the CDR3 reads TGTGCCAGTAGTATGGCGGGGGCTGGGTACGAGCAGTACTTC.

This chain joins TRBV5-4 and TRBJ1-1; perhaps TRBD1 as D (6 bases). The CDR3 covers 12 residues. Germline V lookup: CDR1 SGHNT, CDR2 YYREEE (reference sequence). Trimming took off 4 bases at V and 9 bases at J, with 13 bases between the two ends. The CDR3 nucleotides read TGTGCCAGCAGCATTCAGGGGCACCAAGCTTTCTTT. Its translation: CASSIQGHQAFF.

The chain combines TRBV19 with TRBJ1-2; D uncertain. The CDR3 length is 12 residues. Trimming removed 6 bases from V and 8 bases from J, with 13 bases in between. Germline V lookup: CDR1 LNHDA, CDR2 SQIVND (reference sequence). In DNA, the CDR3 is TGTGCCAGTAGCCAACCCTCTAGGGGCTACACCTTC. It is translated as CASSQPSRGYTF.